This passage covers 23 T cell receptor beta chains from one sample sequenced in a study of cytomegalovirus exposure and HLA in healthy donors. PCR was performed using 60 Vbeta and 13 Jbeta primers. TCRdb's copy holds only in-frame clones and misses some; the assay was immunoSEQ multiplex PCR. The sample lists fewer than 250,000 clones, just over 75% occurring once. Specimen: PBMCs. The receptors here all came from a young man in good health and CMV-seronegative.

The chain joins TRBV2 to TRBJ2-1; D remains ambiguous. Trimming cost V 7 bases and J 0 bases, with 13 bases left between them. CDR1 and CDR2 from the germline V gene are SNHLY and FYNNEI. CDR3 size: 15 residues. CDR3 amino acids: CASKNDFTSYNEQFF. In nucleotides, the CDR3 is TGTGCCAGCAAAAACGACTTTACCTCCTACAATGAGCAGTTCTTC.

The gene calls are TRBV7-9 and TRBJ2-3; weak D call: TRBD2 (6 bases). Looked up from germline, CDR1 is SEHNR and CDR2 is FQNEAQ (reference sequence). CDR3 length equals 15 residues. Trimming stripped 3 bases from V and 4 bases from J, with 14 bases between. CDR3 bases: TGTGCCAGCAGCTTGGGTGGAGGGGCGGCAGATACGCAGTATTTT. Protein sequence: CASSLGGGAADTQYF.

The chain combines TRBV6-1 with TRBJ2-7; 7 positions match TRBD2. This CDR3 has 13 amino acids. V lost 6 bases, J lost 2 bases, and 4 bases stayed unmatched. Germline assignment: CDR1 MNHNS and CDR2 SASEGT. In DNA form, the CDR3 reads TGTGCCAGCAGCATGGGAGGGGCCTACGAGCAGTACTTC. As protein: CASSMGGAYEQYF.

The rearrangement links TRBV28 to TRBJ1-2, with 7 bases aligning to TRBD1. The CDR3 sequence is 14 residues long. Germline loops: CDR1 MDHEN, CDR2 SYDVKM. V gave up 6 bases and J gave up 9 bases; unmatched junction bases: 13. The CDR3: CASRTTGVKPRYTF. The CDR3 DNA follows: TGTGCCAGCAGAACTACAGGGGTAAAACCTCGCTACACCTTC.

This rearrangement joins TRBV25-1 to TRBJ1-5; TRBD1 aligns across 8 bases. Trimming at V came to 6 bases and at J to 6 bases, leaving 7 bases not matched to a gene. The CDR3 loop spans 14 amino acids. Looked up from germline, CDR1 is MGHDK and CDR2 is SYGVNS. Here the CDR3 DNA reads TGTGCCAGCAGCGAGACAGGGGCAACTCAGCCCCAGCATTTT. It codes for CASSETGATQPQHF.

The V call is TRBV27, the J call TRBJ2-7, with TRBD2 matching over 7 bases. Germline V CDR1 and CDR2: MNHEY, SMNVEV (reference sequence). The V and J ends lost 6 bases and 2 bases, in that order; junction bases with no gene match: 10. The CDR3 has 15 residues. Here the CDR3 reads CASRMIGTNAYEQYF. Here the CDR3 DNA reads TGTGCCAGCAGGATGATCGGGACTAATGCCTACGAGCAGTACTTC.

This clone was detected once. The chain couples TRBV2 to TRBJ2-1; TRBD2 agrees at 8 bases. CDR1 and CDR2 from the germline V gene are SNHLY and FYNNEI. The ends lost 5 bases at V and 9 bases at J; junction bases unmatched: 0. The CDR3 extends over 11 amino acids. CDR3 region: CASSLAGEQFF. In DNA, the CDR3 is TGTGCCAGCAGTCTAGCGGGTGAGCAGTTCTTC.

The chain recombines TRBV11-2 with TRBJ1-2; D is ambiguous. CDR1 is SGHAT, CDR2 FQNNGV, per germline. With 0 bases removed from V and 5 bases from J, the gap between germline ends came to 7 bases. CDR3 length: 13 residues. This chain's CDR3 is CASSLEGGYGYTF. The CDR3 DNA is TGTGCCAGCAGCTTAGAAGGAGGTTATGGCTACACCTTC.

The genes are TRBV2 and TRBJ2-1, with a possible D match to TRBD1 (5 bases). Germline CDR1 SNHLY, CDR2 FYNNEI. CDR3 length equals 13 residues. V was shortened by 4 bases and J by 6 bases, with 10 bases between the two germline ends. The CDR3 is CASSGQLPNEQFF. The DNA of the CDR3 is TGTGCCAGCAGTGGACAGCTGCCCAATGAGCAGTTCTTC.

This clone came up a few times. V usage is TRBV5-6 and J usage is TRBJ2-7; the D gene is possibly TRBD1 (6 bases). Deletions cut 0 bases from V and 0 bases from J, with 10 bases between. Germline V gene lookup returns CDR1 SGHDT and CDR2 YYEEEE. The CDR3 is made up of 15 amino acids. The CDR3 is CASSLAGVRSYEQYF. The CDR3 DNA reads TGTGCCAGCAGCTTGGCAGGGGTACGCTCCTACGAGCAGTACTTC.

The rearrangement uses TRBV5-1 and TRBJ1-5; D unclear. V was clipped by 1 base and J by 4 bases, with 9 bases between them. The CDR3 totals 14 residues. Germline V CDR1 and CDR2: SGHRS, YFSETQ. The CDR3 region is CASSLTDPNQPQHF. CDR3 coding DNA: TGCGCCAGCAGCTTGACAGATCCTAATCAGCCCCAGCATTTT.

This chain connects TRBV30 to TRBJ2-3, with 8 bases lining up with TRBD2. The CDR3 runs to 14 residues. Germline CDR1 is GTSNPN and CDR2 is SVGIG (reference sequence). V dropped 5 bases and J dropped 4; count of bases not matched to a gene: 8. The CDR3 spells CAWAPGLVSDTQYF. CDR3 bases: TGTGCCTGGGCCCCGGGACTAGTTTCAGATACGCAGTATTTT.

This clone has a handful of counts. For the CDR3, the DNA is TGTGCCAGCAGAGGACTCCAAGGAAACACTGAAGCTTTCTTT. The encoded protein is CASRGLQGNTEAFF. The rearrangement links TRBV28 to TRBJ1-1; no definite D call. V was trimmed by 6 bases and J by 2 bases, leaving 13 bases between them. Germline V gives CDR1 MDHEN, CDR2 SYDVKM. The CDR3 is 14 amino acids.

This rearrangement joins TRBV18 to TRBJ2-1; 10 nucleotides line up with TRBD2. This CDR3 spans 17 amino acids. From germline, CDR1 is KGHSH and CDR2 LQKENI. V shed 2 bases and J 2 bases; nucleotides not matched to a gene: 6. This CDR3 reads CASSPGSGRETYNEQFF. The CDR3 DNA is TGTGCCAGCTCACCAGGAAGCGGGAGGGAGACCTACAATGAGCAGTTCTTC.

V and J are TRBV5-1 and TRBJ2-2, with 9 bases fitting TRBD1. CDR1 SGHRS and CDR2 YFSETQ come from the germline V gene. Germline trimming cut 2 bases from V and 5 bases from J; bases unmatched to any gene: 7. There are 16 residues in the CDR3. The CDR3 loop is CASSFGTGIGTGELFF. The CDR3 DNA reads as TGCGCCAGCAGCTTCGGGACAGGGATAGGGACCGGGGAGCTGTTTTTT.

This chain uses TRBV10-3 with TRBJ2-2; D perhaps matches TRBD2 (6 bases). V lost 11 bases and J 1 base, leaving 20 bases between the germline ends. The CDR3 spans 16 residues. Germline CDR1 ENHRY, CDR2 SYGVKD. Here the CDR3 DNA reads TGTGCCGCCGGGGGACTGGCGGGACTGAACACCGGGGAGCTGTTTTTT. It yields the protein CAAGGLAGLNTGELFF.

This clone came up once. The chain has TRBV7-9 and TRBJ1-3; a weak D match, TRBD1 (6 bases). The CDR3 covers 14 residues. The V gene's germline CDR1 is SEHNR and CDR2 FQNEAQ (reference sequence). Between the trimmed V and J ends, which lost 8 bases and 2 bases, there was a span of 13 bases. The CDR3 sequence is CASATGTPGNTIYF. CDR3 in DNA: TGTGCCAGCGCGACCGGGACACCTGGAAACACCATATATTTT.

CDR3 in DNA: TGTGCCAGCAGCGCATCGGGACAGGGGGCGTCGAATGGCTACACCTTC. Residues: CASSASGQGASNGYTF. The V and J genes are TRBV7-9 and TRBJ1-2; 12 bases agree with TRBD1. The CDR3 is 16 residues long. J lost 6 bases, V lost 5 bases, and 10 bases had no gene match. Germline assignment: CDR1 SEHNR and CDR2 FQNEAQ (reference sequence).

A remark on this clone: Mismatch with germline at one junction end may stem from a read error. The J gene is TRBJ1-2, the V gene TRBV5-8, with unresolved D. Germline CDR1 is SGHTS and CDR2 is YDEGEE. This CDR3 spans 10 amino acids. The CDR3: CASSILGSLF. The CDR3 DNA follows: TGTGCCAGCAGCATACTTGGTTCCCTGTTC.

A few counts support this clone. J is TRBJ2-7 and V is TRBV7-9; perhaps TRBD1 as D (6 bases). Germline V gene lookup returns CDR1 SEHNR and CDR2 FQNEAQ (reference sequence). Deletions cut 4 bases from V and 3 bases from J, with 28 bases between. CDR3 length: 19 amino acids. CDR3 loop: CASSSIRGSSTRYDYEQYF. DNA of the CDR3: TGTGCCAGCAGCTCCATCAGGGGTTCTTCTACCCGTTATGACTACGAGCAGTACTTC.

The chain carries TRBV5-4 and TRBJ1-2; D may be TRBD1 (5 bases). Trimming shortened V by 4 bases and J by 0 bases, and 13 bases separated the two germline ends. The CDR3 contains 15 residues. Germline CDR1 and CDR2: SGHNT and YYREEE (reference sequence). CDR3 bases: TGTGCCAGCAGCACTGGGGGGACGGCTAACTATGGCTACACCTTC. Amino acids: CASSTGGTANYGYTF.

This chain uses TRBV6-5 with TRBJ1-1; D ambiguous. Trimming removed 5 bases at V and 1 base at J, with 5 bases between. Germline assignment: CDR1 MNHEY and CDR2 SVGAGI. This CDR3 is 12 amino acids long. The CDR3 DNA reads TGTGCCAGCAGTAGAGCGAACACTGAAGCTTTCTTT. Protein sequence: CASSRANTEAFF.

This sequence joins TRBV27 and TRBJ1-5, with 9 bases aligning to TRBD1. V shed 5 bases, J shed 5 bases, and the junction held 7 bases outside the gene matches. Germline CDR1 and CDR2: MNHEY and SMNVEV (reference sequence). The CDR3 loop spans 15 amino acids. This chain's CDR3 is CASSHLDRGDQPQHF. The CDR3 nucleotides are TGTGCCAGCAGTCATCTAGACAGGGGGGATCAGCCCCAGCATTTT.